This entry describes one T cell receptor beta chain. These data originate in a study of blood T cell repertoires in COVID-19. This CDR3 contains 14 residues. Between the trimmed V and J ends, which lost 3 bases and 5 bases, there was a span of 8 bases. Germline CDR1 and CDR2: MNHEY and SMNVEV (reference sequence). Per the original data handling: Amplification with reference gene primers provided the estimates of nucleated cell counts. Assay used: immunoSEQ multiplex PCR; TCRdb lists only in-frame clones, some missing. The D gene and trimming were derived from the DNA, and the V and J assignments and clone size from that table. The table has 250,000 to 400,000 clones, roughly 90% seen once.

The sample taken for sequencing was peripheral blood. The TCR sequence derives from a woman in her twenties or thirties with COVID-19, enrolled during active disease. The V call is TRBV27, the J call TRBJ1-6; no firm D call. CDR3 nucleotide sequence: TGTGCCAGCAGTTTTGGGCAGAATAATTCACCCCTCCACTTT. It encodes CASSFGQNNSPLHF.